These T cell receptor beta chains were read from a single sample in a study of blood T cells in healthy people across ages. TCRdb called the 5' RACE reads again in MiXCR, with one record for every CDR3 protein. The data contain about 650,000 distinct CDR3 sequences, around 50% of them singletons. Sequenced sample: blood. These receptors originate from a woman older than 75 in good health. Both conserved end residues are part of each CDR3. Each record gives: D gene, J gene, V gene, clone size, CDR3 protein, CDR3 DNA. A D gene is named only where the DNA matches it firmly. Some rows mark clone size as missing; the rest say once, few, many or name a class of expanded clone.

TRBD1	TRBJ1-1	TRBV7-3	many	CASSDGQGTTEAFF	TGTGCCAGCAGCGATGGACAGGGGACCACTGAAGCTTTCTTT
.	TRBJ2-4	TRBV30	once	CAWSSEIKKNIQYF	TGTGCCTGGAGTTCAGAGATTAAAAAAAACATTCAGTACTTC
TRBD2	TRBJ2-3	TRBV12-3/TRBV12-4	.	CASSRLAGLTDTQYF	TGTGCCAGCAGCCGACTAGCGGGACTCACAGATACGCAGTATTTT
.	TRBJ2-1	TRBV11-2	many	CASSLLWGNNEQFF	TGTGCCAGCAGCTTACTTTGGGGGAACAATGAGCAGTTCTTC
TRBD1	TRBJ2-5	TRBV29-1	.	CSVGGRGTGGETQYF	TGCAGCGTTGGGGGTAGAGGGACAGGAGGAGAGACCCAGTACTTC
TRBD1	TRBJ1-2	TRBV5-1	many	CASSLGQGDGYTF	TGTGCCAGCAGTTTAGGACAGGGGGATGGCTACACCTTC
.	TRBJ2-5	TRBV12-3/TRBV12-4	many	CASSYLQGPKGTQYF	TGTGCCAGCAGCTACCTCCAGGGGCCTAAAGGGACCCAGTACTTC
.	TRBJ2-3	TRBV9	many	CASSVDGVADTQYF	TGTGCCAGCAGCGTAGACGGGGTTGCAGATACGCAGTATTTT
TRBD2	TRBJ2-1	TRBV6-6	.	CASSQLAGGPRVYEQFF	TGTGCCAGCAGTCAGCTAGCGGGGGGGCCCCGAGTCTATGAGCAGTTCTTC
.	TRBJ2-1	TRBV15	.	CATSRPGGHEQFF	TGTGCCACCAGCAGACCCGGGGGGCACGAGCAGTTCTTC
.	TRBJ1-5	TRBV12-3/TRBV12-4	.	CASSLSTGSQPQHF	TGTGCCAGCAGTTTAAGTACAGGGAGTCAGCCCCAGCATTTT
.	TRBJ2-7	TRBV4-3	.	CASSLWRDPDSYEQYF	TGCGCCAGCAGCCTTTGGCGGGACCCAGACAGCTACGAGCAGTACTTC
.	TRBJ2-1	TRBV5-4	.	CASSFGTGYEQFF	TGTGCCAGCAGCTTCGGGACTGGTTATGAGCAGTTCTTC
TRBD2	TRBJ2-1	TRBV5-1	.	CTSSRTSGISCNEQFF	TGCACCAGCAGCCGGACCAGCGGGATAAGCTGCAATGAGCAGTTCTTC
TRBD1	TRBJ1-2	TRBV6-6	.	CATWTGGFGYTF	TGTGCCACCTGGACAGGGGGCTTCGGCTACACCTTC
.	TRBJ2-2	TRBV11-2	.	CASSLAGLGGELFF	TGTGCCAGCAGCTTAGCTGGGCTGGGCGGGGAGCTGTTTTTT
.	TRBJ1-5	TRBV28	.	CASSSTQRSNQPQHF	TGTGCCAGCAGTTCCACACAGCGTAGCAATCAGCCCCAGCATTTT
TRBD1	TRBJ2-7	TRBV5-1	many	CASSPGQGFHEQYF	TGCGCCAGCAGCCCGGGACAGGGGTTCCACGAGCAGTACTTC
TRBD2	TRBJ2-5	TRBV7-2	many	CASSPRLRTSEETQYF	TGTGCCAGCAGCCCCCGCCTCAGAACTAGCGAGGAGACCCAGTACTTC
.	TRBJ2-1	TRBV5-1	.	CASSPLFF	TGCGCCAGCAGCCCCCTGTTCTTC
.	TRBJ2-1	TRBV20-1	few	CSARDVLTRVNEQFF	TGCAGTGCTAGAGATGTTTTGACTAGGGTCAATGAGCAGTTCTTC
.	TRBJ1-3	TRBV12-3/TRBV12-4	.	CASSVGRVEGDTIYF	TGTGCCAGCAGTGTGGGGCGGGTGGAAGGGGACACCATATATTTT
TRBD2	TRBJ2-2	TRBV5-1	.	CASSYSAALTPRTSAGELFF	TGCGCCAGCAGCTACTCAGCCGCATTGACTCCACGAACTAGCGCCGGGGAGCTGTTTTTT
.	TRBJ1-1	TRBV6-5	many	CASSYDRSRNTEAFF	TGTGCCAGCAGTTACGACCGGAGCCGGAACACTGAAGCTTTCTTT
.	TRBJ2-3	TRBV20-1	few	CSARGGGSDTQYF	TGCAGTGCTAGAGGAGGAGGTTCAGATACGCAGTATTTT
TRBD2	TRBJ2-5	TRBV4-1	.	CASSRGASGEETQYF	TGCGCCAGCAGCCGAGGGGCTAGCGGGGAAGAGACCCAGTACTTC
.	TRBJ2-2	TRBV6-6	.	CASSHPRDTGELFF	TGTGCCAGCAGTCACCCGAGGGACACCGGGGAGCTGTTTTTC
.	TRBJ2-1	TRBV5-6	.	CASSQLAGSSTGNEQFF	TGTGCCAGCAGCCAACTGGCCGGGTCTTCAACGGGGAATGAGCAGTTCTTC
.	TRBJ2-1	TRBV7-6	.	CASSLNRWSSYNEQFF	TGTGCCAGCAGCTTAAACAGGTGGAGCTCCTACAATGAGCAGTTCTTC
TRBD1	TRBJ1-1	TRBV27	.	CAGSRGRFTTEAFF	TGTGCCGGCAGCAGGGGGCGGTTTACCACTGAAGCTTTCTTT
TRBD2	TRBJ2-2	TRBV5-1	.	CASSSLAVPTGELFF	TGCGCCAGCAGCTCCCTAGCGGTACCCACCGGGGAGCTGTTTTTT
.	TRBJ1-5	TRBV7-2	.	CASRGTPNQPQHF	TGTGCCAGCAGAGGGACCCCAAATCAGCCCCAGCATTTT
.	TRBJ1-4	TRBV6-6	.	CASSYGGATLGVKLFF	TGTGCCAGCAGTTATGGTGGGGCAACCTTGGGGGTAAAACTGTTTTTT
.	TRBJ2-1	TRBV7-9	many	CASSLVSPTGEQFF	TGTGCCAGCAGCTTAGTTAGTCCAACGGGAGAGCAGTTCTTC
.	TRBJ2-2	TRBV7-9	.	CASSFSRELFF	TGTGCCAGCAGCTTCAGTAGGGAGCTGTTTTTT
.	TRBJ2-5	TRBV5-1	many	CASSYRGPQQETQYF	TGCGCCAGCAGCTATAGGGGCCCTCAACAAGAGACCCAGTACTTC
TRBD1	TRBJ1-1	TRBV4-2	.	CASSQDGTGGPNTEAFF	TGTGCCAGCAGCCAAGATGGGACAGGGGGTCCGAACACTGAAGCTTTCTTT
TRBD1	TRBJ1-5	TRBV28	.	CASRSGGTGVGSNQPQHF	TGTGCCAGCAGAAGCGGCGGGACAGGGGTTGGTAGCAATCAGCCCCAGCATTTT
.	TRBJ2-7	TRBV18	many	CASSRLPYHYEQYF	TGTGCCAGCTCACGGCTCCCTTATCACTACGAGCAGTACTTC
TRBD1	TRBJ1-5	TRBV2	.	CASLKTGGGQPQHF	TGTGCCAGCCTCAAGACAGGGGGCGGTCAGCCCCAGCATTTT
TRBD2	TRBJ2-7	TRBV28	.	CASSLWRESSYNEQYF	TGTGCCAGCAGTTTATGGCGGGAGAGCTCCTACAATGAGCAGTACTTC
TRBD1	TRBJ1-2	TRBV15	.	CATSGDRAYGYTF	TGTGCCACCAGCGGGGACAGGGCCTATGGCTACACCTTC
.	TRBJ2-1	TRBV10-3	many	CAISRGSGNEQFF	TGTGCCATCAGTCGGGGTAGCGGTAATGAGCAGTTCTTC